The 31 T cell receptor beta chains in this list originate from one sample, sequenced in a study of T cells in Graves' hyperthyroidism and ophthalmopathy. Researchers took RNA transcripts and amplified the TCR beta CDR3 regions from them. Researchers ran a first-round RT-PCR on the TCR CDR3 using the HTBI primer set. TCRdb redid the calling of the multiplex PCR reads with MiXCR, one entry per CDR3 protein. The sample lists 480,000 or so distinct CDR3 sequences, around an eighth occurring once. Sample: blood. Every receptor here comes from a woman under 30 with Graves' hyperthyroidism.

In its sample, this clonotype was seen a few times. The junction departs from the called germline gene at one end, perhaps through a read error. V usage is TRBV28 and J usage is TRBJ2-2; 9 bases match TRBD2. Germline V gene lookup returns CDR1 MDHEN and CDR2 SYDVKM. The CDR3 totals 17 residues. The CDR3 nucleotides are TGTGCCAGCAGTCCGTCCAGCGGGAGGTATGGCACCGGGGAGCTGGTTTTT. Residues: CASSPSSGRYGTGELVF.

This clonotype was seen at least ten times. This rearrangement joins TRBV7-6 to TRBJ2-1; the match to TRBD2 covers 10 bases. The length of the CDR3 is 15 residues. Trimming cost V 5 bases and J 4 bases; bases outside gene matches: 5. Germline V lookup: CDR1 SGHVS, CDR2 FNYEAQ. The DNA of the CDR3 is TGTGCCAGCAGCCGTGGACTAGCGGAATACAATGAGCAGTTCTTC. Its protein product is CASSRGLAEYNEQFF. The variable domain in full, with the rest retrieved from reference TRBV7-6 and TRBJ2-1, is GAGVSQSPRYKVTKRGQDVALRCDPISGHVSLYWYRQALGQGPEFLTYFNYEAQQDKSGLPNDRFSAERPEGSISTLTIQRTEQRDSAMYRCASSRGLAEYNEQFFGPGTRLTVL.

The genes are TRBV30 and TRBJ1-3; tentative D call: TRBD1 (6 bases). The germline CDR1 and CDR2 sequences are GTSNPN and SVGIG (reference sequence). V shed 5 bases and J shed 0 bases, with 14 bases lying between them. The CDR3 spans 15 residues. The CDR3 loop is CAWEGGSLSGNTIYF. CDR3 coding DNA: TGTGCCTGGGAAGGGGGATCACTCTCTGGAAACACCATATATTTT. The whole variable domain, remainder taken from reference TRBV30 and TRBJ1-3, is SQTIHQWPATLVQPVGSPLSLECTVEGTSNPNLYWYRQAAGRGLQLLFYSVGIGQISSEVPQNLSASRPQDRQFILSSKKLLLSDSGFYLCAWEGGSLSGNTIYFGEGSWLTVV.

This clonotype was recorded at least ten times. The rearrangement uses TRBV28 and TRBJ1-6; D is possibly TRBD1 (5 bases). The germline CDR1 and CDR2 sequences are MDHEN and SYDVKM. The CDR3 has 15 residues. V lost 5 bases and J lost 9, with 17 bases in between. DNA of the CDR3: TGTGCCAGCAGTGGCAGCGGGGGTCGAGGTTCACCCCTCCACTTT. Encoded protein: CASSGSGGRGSPLHF.

V usage is TRBV29-1 and J usage is TRBJ1-3; D might be TRBD1 (6 bases). Trimming took 6 bases from V and 0 from J, leaving 15 bases between them. Germline loops: CDR1 SQVTM, CDR2 ANQGSEA. The CDR3 loop spans 15 amino acids. The CDR3 sequence: CSVGGASHSGNTIYF. In nucleotides, the CDR3 is TGCAGCGTGGGGGGGGCGAGCCACTCTGGAAACACCATATATTTT.

This clonotype has more than one count but fewer than ten. The rearrangement uses TRBV5-1 and TRBJ2-1, with D perhaps matching TRBD2 (7 bases). The CDR3 spans 16 residues. Trimming removed 0 bases from V and 3 bases from J, with 13 bases in between. Germline CDR1 SGHRS, CDR2 YFSETQ. CDR3 coding DNA: TGCGCCAGCAGCTTGGGTGGGGGCGGGGGCTACAATGAGCAGTTCTTC. The encoded protein is CASSLGGGGGYNEQFF.

This clonotype has only a few counts. The chain couples TRBV20-1 to TRBJ2-3; 7 nucleotides align to TRBD1. The V segment lost 1 base and the J segment 7 bases; nucleotides outside the gene matches: 2. The CDR3 contains 12 residues. CDR1 and CDR2 from the germline V gene are DFQATT and SNEGSKA (reference sequence). The CDR3 spells CSARAGGNTQYF. As DNA, the CDR3 is TGCAGTGCTAGAGCAGGGGGAAATACGCAGTATTTT.

This chain uses TRBV6-5 with TRBJ1-1, with D possibly TRBD1 on 5 matching bases. Germline V gene sequence: CDR1 MNHEY, CDR2 SVGAGI. CDR3 length: 14 amino acids. Trimming pared 0 bases from V and 8 bases from J, leaving 13 bases between. The CDR3 is CASSYSSGLWEAFF. CDR3 bases: TGTGCCAGCAGTTACTCATCGGGACTCTGGGAAGCTTTCTTT.

This clonotype has a count of ten or more. This chain uses TRBV5-1 with TRBJ2-5; D tentatively reads TRBD1 or TRBD2 (7 bases each). This CDR3 contains 17 residues. Looked up from germline, CDR1 is SGHRS and CDR2 is YFSETQ. V was clipped by 4 bases and J by 4 bases, with 23 bases between them. The CDR3 DNA reads as TGCGCCAGCAGCCCGCGTTGGGGAGGGAACAGGGGAGAGACCCAGTACTTC. It is translated as CASSPRWGGNRGETQYF.

This clonotype was observed at least ten times. V and J are TRBV27 and TRBJ1-1; D not resolved. This CDR3 comprises 15 residues. V was clipped by 5 bases and J by 3 bases, with 16 bases between them. Germline V lookup: CDR1 MNHEY, CDR2 SMNVEV (reference sequence). The CDR3, as DNA: TGTGCCAGCAGTGTAAACGCAAATTGGGACACTGAAGCTTTCTTT. Translated: CASSVNANWDTEAFF.

This clonotype was counted at least ten times. The V gene is TRBV12-3 or TRBV12-4, the J gene TRBJ2-3; D is unresolved. Trimming took off 6 bases at V and 1 base at J, with 11 bases between the two ends. The CDR3 has 14 amino acids. The CDR3 DNA follows: TGTGCCAGCAGGGGCTCCCCGGGCACAGATACGCAGTATTTT. Translation: CASRGSPGTDTQYF.

The chain joins TRBV27 to TRBJ2-6; unclear D gene. The CDR3 consists of 14 residues. The germline V gene encodes CDR1 MNHEY and CDR2 SMNVEV (reference sequence). The V gene lost 1 base and the J gene lost 2 bases, with 3 bases spanning the gap. The CDR3 region has the DNA TGTGCCAGCAGTTTATTTGCTGGGGCCAACGTCCTGACTTTC. Protein product: CASSLFAGANVLTF.

This clonotype has at least ten counts. The CDR3 region has the DNA TGTGCCAGCAGGGGGACCGGAGGTGCTAATTCACCCCTCCACTTT. Residues: CASRGTGGANSPLHF. V and J are TRBV6-1 and TRBJ1-6; tentative D call: TRBD1 (5 bases). V dropped 6 bases and J dropped 6 bases, with 15 bases sitting between them. The CDR3 contains 15 residues. Germline V CDR1 and CDR2: MNHNS, SASEGT.

There are many counts of this clonotype. The genes are TRBV11-2 and TRBJ1-6; D may be TRBD1 (5 bases). The CDR3 is made up of 16 amino acids. V lost 4 bases and J 6 bases, leaving 16 bases between the germline ends. Germline CDR1 and CDR2: SGHAT and FQNNGV. DNA for the CDR3: TGTGCCAGCAGCTCCAACCCCGGGGGAAGTAATTCACCCCTCCACTTT. Translation: CASSSNPGGSNSPLHF.

There are many counts of this clonotype. The chain joins TRBV6-1 to TRBJ2-5; perhaps TRBD2 as D (5 bases). The CDR3 consists of 13 residues. Germline V gene data show CDR1 as MNHNS and CDR2 as SASEGT. Trimming stripped 7 bases from V and 2 bases from J, with 11 bases between. The DNA for the CDR3 is TGTGCCAGCACCACCGGACTGCAAGAGACCCAGTACTTC. Translated, it gives CASTTGLQETQYF.

The sample holds many counts of this clonotype. The chain is built from TRBV12-3 or TRBV12-4 and TRBJ2-1, with 10 bases matching TRBD2. There are 15 residues in the CDR3. V dropped 6 bases and J dropped 8; count of bases not matched to a gene: 10. The CDR3 protein is CASSQKREGPHEQFF. CDR3 in DNA: TGTGCCAGCAGCCAAAAGCGGGAGGGCCCCCATGAGCAGTTCTTC.

This clonotype was observed at least ten times. The gene calls are TRBV12-3 or TRBV12-4 and TRBJ1-1; weak D call: TRBD1 (5 bases). This CDR3 has 14 amino acids. Trimming shortened V by 2 bases and J by 3 bases, and 10 bases separated the two germline ends. The CDR3 DNA is TGTGCCAGCAGTTTAAACAGGAGGGACACTGAAGCTTTCTTT. Protein product: CASSLNRRDTEAFF.

This clonotype occurred many times. J is TRBJ2-1 and V is TRBV5-8, with D possibly matching TRBD2 (5 bases). Per the germline V gene, CDR1 is SGHTS and CDR2 is YDEGEE. This CDR3 comprises 14 residues. The V and J ends lost 9 bases and 4 bases respectively, with 17 bases between them. The CDR3 DNA reads as TGTGCCACTAGCACCGGCGGGTCATACAATGAGCAGTTCTTC. Translating it yields CATSTGGSYNEQFF.

This clonotype appeared a few times. V is TRBV7-9 and J is TRBJ1-4; D might be TRBD1 (6 bases). The CDR3 spans 15 residues. V dropped 6 bases and J dropped 7 bases, with 18 bases sitting between them. From germline, CDR1 is SEHNR and CDR2 FQNEAQ (reference sequence). The CDR3 DNA is TGTGCCAGCAGTCGGGACACCCATCCAAGTGAAAAACTGTTTTTT. Protein: CASSRDTHPSEKLFF.

This clonotype was found many times. J is TRBJ2-3 and V is TRBV5-1; D is ambiguous. In germline, CDR1 is SGHRS, CDR2 YFSETQ. V was trimmed by 2 bases and J by 3 bases, leaving 10 bases between them. CDR3 size: 14 residues. The CDR3 protein is CASSLPPLTDTQYF. CDR3 sequence (DNA): TGCGCCAGCAGCTTACCCCCCCTTACAGATACGCAGTATTTT.

The chain is built from TRBV19 and TRBJ2-7; TRBD1 agrees at 8 bases. Germline V gene sequence: CDR1 LNHDA, CDR2 SQIVND (reference sequence). The junction had 10 bases not matched to a gene; V was cut back by 5 bases and J by 4 bases. The CDR3 length is 15 residues. Here the CDR3 DNA reads TGTGCCAGTAGTGTTACGGGACAGGCCGTTTACGAGCAGTACTTC. Its protein product is CASSVTGQAVYEQYF.

This clonotype came up many times. The chain links TRBV3-1 to TRBJ2-5, with D unresolved. Germline V lookup: CDR1 LGHDT, CDR2 YNNKEL (reference sequence). The V end was cut by 4 bases, the J end by 7 bases, with 16 bases between. This CDR3 contains 14 residues. This CDR3 reads CASSPPGVPGTQYF. The CDR3 DNA reads as TGTGCCAGCAGCCCTCCCGGAGTCCCGGGGACCCAGTACTTC.

At least ten counts were recorded for this clonotype. The chain combines TRBV29-1 with TRBJ1-2; TRBD1 matches 8 bases. Germline CDR1 SQVTM, CDR2 ANQGSEA. The J segment lost 4 bases and the V segment lost 3 bases, leaving 10 bases of the junction unmatched. This CDR3 is built from 15 residues. The CDR3 DNA is TGCAGCGTTGACGAAGCCACAGGGGGAGGCTATGGCTACACCTTC. This codes for CSVDEATGGGYGYTF.

The table lists this clonotype with a few counts. This sequence joins TRBV5-1 and TRBJ2-7; weak D call: TRBD2 (6 bases). Looked up from germline, CDR1 is SGHRS and CDR2 is YFSETQ. The CDR3 sequence is 13 residues long. Trimming cost V 7 bases and J 7 bases, with 18 bases left between them. This CDR3 reads CASRTYTGSEQYF. CDR3 nucleotide sequence: TGCGCCAGCCGGACTTATACCGGGAGTGAGCAGTACTTC.

There are many counts of this clonotype. The chain is built from TRBV27 and TRBJ2-5; D is possibly TRBD1 or TRBD2 (6 bases each). Trimming stripped 8 bases from V and 0 bases from J, with 22 bases between. This CDR3 contains 17 residues. Germline assignment: CDR1 MNHEY and CDR2 SMNVEV (reference sequence). The CDR3 DNA reads as TGTGCCAGCCACCCGGGGGCGGGAACCAAGTACCAAGAGACCCAGTACTTC. Translation gives CASHPGAGTKYQETQYF.

This clonotype was recorded many times. The gene calls are TRBV4-1 and TRBJ2-3; D not certain. Deletions cut 3 bases from V and 2 bases from J, with 18 bases between. Germline V gives CDR1 MGHRA, CDR2 YSYEKL. There are 17 residues in the CDR3. CDR3 nucleotides: TGCGCCAGCAGCCATTATCCTCGCCGGGCTCTCACAGATACGCAGTATTTT. It encodes CASSHYPRRALTDTQYF.

This sequence joins TRBV20-1 and TRBJ1-2; 8 bases agree with TRBD1. CDR3 length: 16 amino acids. The J segment lost 3 bases and the V segment lost 0 bases, leaving 9 bases of the junction unmatched. CDR1 is DFQATT and CDR2 is SNEGSKA in the germline V gene (reference sequence). The CDR3 DNA follows: TGCAGTGCTAGAGAGCCAGGGGGCGTACCGGACTATGGCTACACCTTC. Translating it yields CSAREPGGVPDYGYTF.

This clonotype has at least ten counts. The chain uses TRBV7-8 and TRBJ1-2; D not certain. The V gene lost 6 bases and the J gene lost 4 bases, with 18 bases spanning the gap. The CDR3 contains 15 residues. CDR1 is SGHVS and CDR2 is FQNEAQ in the germline V gene. CDR3 sequence reads: CASSPDSGSGYGYTF. CDR3 nucleotides: TGTGCCAGCAGTCCTGATAGCGGGTCCGGCTATGGCTACACCTTC.

This clonotype was found many times. The J gene is TRBJ2-1, the V gene TRBV27; 11 nucleotides match TRBD2. The CDR3 has 15 residues. The germline CDR1 and CDR2 sequences are MNHEY and SMNVEV (reference sequence). With V trimmed by 6 bases and J by 10 bases, 11 bases remained unmatched. In nucleotides, the CDR3 is TGTGCCAGCAGAAACTTAGCGGGAGGGCCTAGGGAGCAGTTCTTC. Protein sequence: CASRNLAGGPREQFF.

The rearrangement joins TRBV20-1 to TRBJ1-1; possible D gene TRBD1, 5 bases. Deletions cut 3 bases from V and 1 base from J, with 15 bases between. This CDR3 region has 15 residues. Germline loops: CDR1 DFQATT, CDR2 SNEGSKA (reference sequence). The CDR3 nucleotides are TGCAGTGCTAGCGGGCTCCCGGGGGGGAACACTGAAGCTTTCTTT. Its translation is CSASGLPGGNTEAFF.

This clonotype has a count of ten or more. The chain employs TRBV6-5 and TRBJ1-1; D unresolved. The CDR3 is 13 residues long. The germline V gene has CDR1 MNHEY and CDR2 SVGAGI. V was pared by 0 bases and J by 8 bases, with 10 bases between. CDR3 DNA sequence: TGTGCCAGCAGTTACTCGAAAGTGGACGAAGCTTTCTTT. It specifies CASSYSKVDEAFF.